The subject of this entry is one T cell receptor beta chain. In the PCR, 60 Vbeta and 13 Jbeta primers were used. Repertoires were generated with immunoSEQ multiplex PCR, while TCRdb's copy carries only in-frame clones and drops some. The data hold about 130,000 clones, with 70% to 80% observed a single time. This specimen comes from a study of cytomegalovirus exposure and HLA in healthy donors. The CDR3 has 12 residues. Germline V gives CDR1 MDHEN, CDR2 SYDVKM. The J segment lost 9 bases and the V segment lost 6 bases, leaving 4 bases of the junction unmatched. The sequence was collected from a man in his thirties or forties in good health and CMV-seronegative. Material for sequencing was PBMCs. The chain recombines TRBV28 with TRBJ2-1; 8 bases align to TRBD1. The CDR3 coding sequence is TGTGCCAGCAGGATACAGGGGGGTGAGCAGTTCTTC. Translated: CASRIQGGEQFF.